This T cell receptor beta chain was profiled in a study of blood T cells in healthy people across ages (dated by TCRdb to between 2015 and 2016). At the level of the whole study: In model experiments, template switching captured roughly one uniquely barcoded TCR beta cDNA molecule for every two T cells. Four age groups were formed from the donors: young (average approximately 17 years), middle-aged (just under 40), aged (roughly 59) and long-lived (about 75). For two donors (one aged 18 to 29 and one aged 80 or older), the study analyzed two additional independent replicas of 1 million unique cDNA reads from the same blood draw. The study measured age-related changes in TCR beta repertoire diversity using deep sequencing normalized with unique cDNA molecular identifiers.

The CDR3 covers 13 residues, taking in both the cysteine and the phenylalanine. The read is trimmed to its CDR3 DNA, 39 bases read in frame from base 1. Based on the germline V gene (reference sequence), the CDR1 and CDR2 sequences are LGHDT and YNNKEL. Between the V and J ends, shortened by 3 bases and 4 bases respectively, the junction contains 9 bases. Library preparation was by 5' RACE. Sequencing was performed on an Illumina HiSeq 2500. A second PCR of roughly 7 to 11 cycles was performed with a sample-barcoded 5' primer and a J-beta primer mix. A template-switch 5' adaptor carrying 12 random nucleotides introduced a unique molecular identifier onto each TCR beta cDNA molecule. Each sample yielded at least 3 million CDR3-containing paired-end reads. First-strand cDNA synthesis was performed from all RNA using the Mint cDNA synthesis kit, with priming by a TRBC-specific oligonucleotide. After uracil-DNA glycosylase treatment, a first 18-cycle PCR used universal primers M1SS and BC2_uni_R on all cDNA. Under the source paper's analysis protocol: For normalization, 1 million high-quality reads were randomly selected from each sample, with every read carrying a distinct molecular identifier. Reads sharing molecular identifiers were discarded rather than binned into consensus sequences. MiTCR, with a Q25 quality threshold and the strictest error-elimination algorithm, was used for CDR3 identification, clonotype clustering and error correction. A nonparametric unseen species model using Euler transformation provided a lower-bound estimate of total TCR beta diversity. In-frame beta chains were kept once TCRdb had trimmed the public reads at Q25 with fastp and called clones with MiXCR. Rows merge per CDR3 protein into single entries with the most common DNA and genes. Here the V and J calls rest on TCRdb's processing, not on the authors' analysis. For this sample the table gives approximately 960,000 distinct CDR3 sequences, of which 25% to 35% were detected only once. The biggest ten clones account for about 10% of the sample.

The donors were roughly 39 Caucasian individuals from Russia, aged 6 to 90 years, who were systemically healthy. Roughly 9 milliliters of peripheral blood were drawn from each donor into EDTA-treated Vacutainer tubes. Ficoll-Paque density-gradient centrifugation was used to isolate PBMCs, with at least 7 million per sample. Trizol reagent was used to extract total RNA from the PBMCs, yielding at least 5 micrograms per sample. For every donor, flow cytometry on a PBMC aliquot measured the percentage of naive CD45RAhigh/CD27high T cells. This clonotype was picked up a small number of times. Its antigen is currently not known. The input lacks base qualities; no much larger clone sits a single base away. What the authors observed across the whole study: Conclusive comparison of naive and antigen-experienced compartments was prevented by the profiling of bulk unsorted PBMCs. The long-lived group showed more naive CD4+ T cells, fewer expanded clones and increased TCR diversity than the aged group, suggesting age selection. Because donor CMV infection status was unknown, age-related changes in expanded clonotypes were potentially confounded. Estimates of total diversity based on one million sequenced T cells were regarded as lower bounds and as underestimates. The percentage of naive T cells measured by flow cytometry correlated strongly with observed TCR beta diversity. Observed TCR beta diversity per million T cells fell roughly linearly with age, and a significant reduction was already apparent by age about 38.

The same data also contributed to another study, on T cells of mothers and their children. The second study also describes: Nine systemically healthy Caucasian individuals served as donors, namely three mothers together with their six children. cDNA synthesis used all of the extracted RNA, with 1.5 ug of RNA in each 15 ul reaction. In the second PCR, the M1S primer added sample barcodes and 2-4 random nucleotides. More than 8 million TCR beta CDR3 reads were obtained from each mother, and some 3.2 million reads were obtained from each child. Thymic selection shapes the output of TCR recombination in a similar way in related and unrelated pairs, and inherited differences have a minor effect. Normalized repertoire overlap in related mother-child pairs was always slightly higher than in unrelated mother-child pairs, but the difference was never significant. With a sensitivity of approximately 100 clones per million clonotypes, no persistent microchimeric T cell clones were detected. The study used deep NGS to compare TCR beta repertoires of mothers and children, seeking features distinguishing related mother-child pairs from unrelated individuals. Mothers averaged roughly 40 +/- 4 years of age and children averaged around 10 +/- 4 years. Libraries were sequenced on Illumina HiSeq 2000 with 100+100 nt paired-end reads after adapter ligation with NEBNext reagents. To avoid cross-contamination, the mother libraries and the child libraries were prepared a month apart and sequenced in separate runs. Between about 500,000 and 2,100,000 distinct TCR beta clonotypes were identified per donor. Naive TCR beta clonotypes were estimated from low-frequency clonotypes matched to each donor's FACS-determined naive share, without sorting.

What was sequenced was blood. This TCR was recovered from a woman in her thirties or forties in good health. The rearranged segments are TRBV3-1 and TRBJ1-2; the D segment cannot be called with confidence. The CDR3 here reads CASSQNRIYGYTF. The nucleotide sequence is TGTGCCAGCAGCCAGAATAGAATCTATGGCTACACCTTC.